This is a list of T cell receptor beta chains from one sample in a study of blood T cell repertoires in COVID-19. TCRdb keeps only in-frame clones here, not all; method: immunoSEQ multiplex PCR. The table includes some 220,000 clones, just under 85% detected once. Sequencing was performed on PBMCs or T cells enriched from blood (not recorded which). The receptors come from a woman in her forties with acute COVID-19. CDR3s include the opening cysteine and the closing phenylalanine or tryptophan. Each record gives: J gene, V gene, clone size, D gene, CDR3 protein, CDR3 DNA. The D gene is left open where the match is weak. The size of a clone is reported for some rows only, either as once, few or many, or as a class for expanded clones.

j_call: TRBJ2-5; v_call: TRBV7-8; clone_size: NA; d_call: TRBD2; cdr3_aa: CASSPASGGRETQYF; cdr3_nt: TGTGCCAGCAGCCCCGCAAGCGGGGGACGCGAGACCCAGTACTTC
j_call: TRBJ2-4; v_call: TRBV4-1; clone_size: NA; d_call: TRBD2; cdr3_aa: CASSQSGNTQYF; cdr3_nt: TGCGCCAGCAGCCAAAGCGGGAATACCCAGTACTTC
j_call: TRBJ2-5; v_call: TRBV6-5; clone_size: NA; d_call: NA; cdr3_aa: CASSISGTQYF; cdr3_nt: TGTGCCAGCAGCATTAGCGGGACCCAGTACTTC
j_call: TRBJ2-1; v_call: TRBV29-1; clone_size: NA; d_call: TRBD1; cdr3_aa: CSVHRGSYNEQFF; cdr3_nt: TGCAGCGTTCACAGGGGTTCCTACAATGAGCAGTTCTTC
j_call: TRBJ1-6; v_call: TRBV5-1; clone_size: NA; d_call: NA; cdr3_aa: CASSVGQLPSSSYNSPLHF; cdr3_nt: TGCGCCAGCAGCGTCGGACAGCTACCATCAAGCTCCTATAATTCACCCCTCCACTTT
j_call: TRBJ1-2; v_call: TRBV6-5; clone_size: NA; d_call: NA; cdr3_aa: CASISGSYGYTF; cdr3_nt: TGTGCCAGCATCTCAGGCTCCTATGGCTACACCTTC
j_call: TRBJ1-5; v_call: TRBV27; clone_size: NA; d_call: NA; cdr3_aa: CASTDSLYSNQPQHF; cdr3_nt: TGTGCCAGCACGGACAGCCTTTATAGCAATCAGCCCCAGCATTTT
j_call: TRBJ2-3; v_call: TRBV2; clone_size: many; d_call: TRBD2; cdr3_aa: CASRGLAGRTDTQYF; cdr3_nt: TGTGCCAGCAGGGGACTAGCGGGCCGCACAGATACGCAGTATTTT
j_call: TRBJ1-2; v_call: TRBV6-5; clone_size: once; d_call: TRBD1; cdr3_aa: CASSPPGTGYYGYTF; cdr3_nt: TGTGCCAGCAGTCCTCCCGGGACAGGTTATTATGGCTACACCTTC
j_call: TRBJ2-2; v_call: TRBV27; clone_size: NA; d_call: TRBD2; cdr3_aa: CASSLNSGVTGELFF; cdr3_nt: TGTGCCAGCAGTTTAAACAGCGGGGTCACCGGGGAGCTGTTTTTT
j_call: TRBJ2-2; v_call: TRBV15; clone_size: NA; d_call: NA; cdr3_aa: CATSPGSTHPERFF; cdr3_nt: TGTGCCACCAGCCCCGGGTCAACTCATCCCGAGAGATTTTTT
j_call: TRBJ1-2; v_call: TRBV7-9; clone_size: NA; d_call: NA; cdr3_aa: CASSLPGAGYGYTF; cdr3_nt: TGTGCCAGCAGCCTCCCCGGAGCGGGCTATGGCTACACCTTC
j_call: TRBJ2-7; v_call: TRBV5-1; clone_size: NA; d_call: TRBD2; cdr3_aa: CASSLGVLGRDEQYF; cdr3_nt: TGCGCCAGCAGCTTGGGGGTGTTGGGGAGGGACGAGCAGTACTTC
j_call: TRBJ2-7; v_call: TRBV28; clone_size: NA; d_call: NA; cdr3_aa: CASSMTSGYEQYF; cdr3_nt: TGTGCCAGCAGTATGACTAGTGGCTACGAGCAGTACTTC
j_call: TRBJ2-7; v_call: TRBV1; clone_size: NA; d_call: NA; cdr3_aa: CTSSQVAPGRGAYEQYF; cdr3_nt: TGCACCAGCAGCCAAGTGGCCCCTGGGCGGGGAGCCTACGAGCAGTACTTC
j_call: TRBJ2-1; v_call: TRBV18; clone_size: NA; d_call: TRBD2; cdr3_aa: CASSLGLAGDNEQFF; cdr3_nt: TGTGCCAGCTCACTGGGACTAGCGGGAGATAATGAGCAGTTCTTC
j_call: TRBJ1-2; v_call: TRBV20-1; clone_size: NA; d_call: NA; cdr3_aa: CSVQGSTF; cdr3_nt: TGCAGTGTACAGGGATCGACCTTC
j_call: TRBJ1-5; v_call: TRBV7-9; clone_size: NA; d_call: NA; cdr3_aa: CASSQWGGADQPQHF; cdr3_nt: TGTGCCAGCAGCCAGTGGGGGGGCGCTGATCAGCCCCAGCATTTT
j_call: TRBJ1-2; v_call: TRBV7-2; clone_size: NA; d_call: NA; cdr3_aa: CASSLLQGMDYGYTF; cdr3_nt: TGTGCCAGCAGCCTCCTCCAGGGAATGGACTATGGCTACACCTTC
j_call: TRBJ1-2; v_call: TRBV28; clone_size: NA; d_call: NA; cdr3_aa: CASSLWGERTYGYTF; cdr3_nt: TGTGCCAGCAGTTTATGGGGAGAGAGAACCTATGGCTACACCTTC
j_call: TRBJ2-7; v_call: TRBV4-1; clone_size: few; d_call: NA; cdr3_aa: CASSGTDSSYEQYF; cdr3_nt: TGCGCCAGCTCTGGGACTGACAGCTCCTACGAGCAGTACTTC
j_call: TRBJ2-7; v_call: TRBV19; clone_size: NA; d_call: TRBD1; cdr3_aa: CASTSIRQGGYEQYF; cdr3_nt: TGTGCCAGTACTTCGATAAGACAGGGCGGATACGAGCAGTACTTC
j_call: TRBJ1-3; v_call: TRBV6-5; clone_size: NA; d_call: NA; cdr3_aa: CASSYGAMGGNTIYF; cdr3_nt: TGTGCCAGCAGTTACGGGGCCATGGGAGGAAACACCATATATTTT
j_call: TRBJ1-4; v_call: TRBV4-1; clone_size: NA; d_call: NA; cdr3_aa: CASSQELQASAGEKLFF; cdr3_nt: TGCGCCAGCAGCCAAGAATTACAGGCCAGCGCCGGGGAAAAACTGTTTTTT
j_call: TRBJ1-3; v_call: TRBV5-6; clone_size: NA; d_call: TRBD1; cdr3_aa: CASSLRGLHSGNTIYF; cdr3_nt: TGTGCCAGCAGCCTTAGGGGGCTCCACTCTGGAAACACCATATATTTT
j_call: TRBJ1-2; v_call: TRBV3-1/TRBV3-2; clone_size: NA; d_call: NA; cdr3_aa: CASSLEDYGYTF; cdr3_nt: TGTGCCAGCAGCTTAGAGGACTATGGCTACACCTTC
j_call: TRBJ2-7; v_call: TRBV15; clone_size: NA; d_call: NA; cdr3_aa: CATSRVWARRHDEQYF; cdr3_nt: TGTGCCACCAGCAGAGTGTGGGCCAGGAGGCACGACGAGCAGTACTTC
j_call: TRBJ2-5; v_call: TRBV19; clone_size: NA; d_call: TRBD1; cdr3_aa: CASSGGRQGASETQYF; cdr3_nt: TGTGCCAGTAGTGGTGGTCGACAGGGGGCTTCAGAGACCCAGTACTTC
j_call: TRBJ1-4; v_call: TRBV2; clone_size: once; d_call: TRBD1; cdr3_aa: CASSLTGATNEKLFF; cdr3_nt: TGTGCCAGCAGCTTGACAGGGGCTACTAATGAAAAACTGTTTTTT
j_call: TRBJ1-5; v_call: TRBV28; clone_size: NA; d_call: NA; cdr3_aa: CASSRTPFKQPQHF; cdr3_nt: TGTGCCAGCAGCCGAACACCGTTCAAACAGCCCCAGCATTTT
j_call: TRBJ2-1; v_call: TRBV27; clone_size: NA; d_call: TRBD2; cdr3_aa: CASSLGTSANNEQFF; cdr3_nt: TGTGCCAGCAGTTTGGGGACTAGCGCAAACAATGAGCAGTTCTTC
j_call: TRBJ2-7; v_call: TRBV7-8; clone_size: NA; d_call: NA; cdr3_aa: CASSLAGRVGTYEQYF; cdr3_nt: TGTGCCAGCAGCTTAGCGGGCAGGGTAGGGACCTACGAGCAGTACTTC
j_call: TRBJ2-4; v_call: TRBV7-8; clone_size: NA; d_call: TRBD2; cdr3_aa: CASSPQGLAGGRSKNIQYF; cdr3_nt: TGTGCCAGCAGCCCCCAGGGACTAGCGGGGGGGCGGTCCAAAAACATTCAGTACTTC
j_call: TRBJ1-2; v_call: TRBV3-1/TRBV3-2; clone_size: NA; d_call: NA; cdr3_aa: CASSLTSGEKDGYTF; cdr3_nt: TGTGCCAGCAGCCTCACTTCGGGAGAGAAGGATGGCTACACCTTC
j_call: TRBJ1-4; v_call: TRBV7-9; clone_size: NA; d_call: TRBD1; cdr3_aa: CASSYRGSNEKLFF; cdr3_nt: TGTGCCAGCAGCTACAGGGGATCCAATGAAAAACTGTTTTTT
j_call: TRBJ2-7; v_call: TRBV9; clone_size: NA; d_call: TRBD1; cdr3_aa: CASGDSSYEQYF; cdr3_nt: TGTGCCAGCGGGGACAGCTCCTACGAGCAGTACTTC
j_call: TRBJ1-2; v_call: TRBV7-7; clone_size: NA; d_call: NA; cdr3_aa: CASSSFPGCRVGGYTF; cdr3_nt: TGTGCCAGCAGCTCGTTCCCAGGGTGTAGAGTTGGGGGCTACACCTTC
j_call: TRBJ2-2; v_call: TRBV19; clone_size: NA; d_call: TRBD2; cdr3_aa: CASGLAGYTGELFF; cdr3_nt: TGTGCCAGTGGACTAGCGGGGTACACCGGGGAGCTGTTTTTT
j_call: TRBJ2-7; v_call: TRBV18; clone_size: NA; d_call: NA; cdr3_aa: CASSPLPGRTSSYEQYF; cdr3_nt: TGTGCCAGCTCACCACTACCTGGGAGGACGAGCTCCTACGAGCAGTACTTC
j_call: TRBJ2-1; v_call: TRBV6-5; clone_size: NA; d_call: NA; cdr3_aa: CASRALLGGPQFF; cdr3_nt: TGTGCCAGCAGGGCCTTACTAGGAGGCCCGCAGTTCTTC